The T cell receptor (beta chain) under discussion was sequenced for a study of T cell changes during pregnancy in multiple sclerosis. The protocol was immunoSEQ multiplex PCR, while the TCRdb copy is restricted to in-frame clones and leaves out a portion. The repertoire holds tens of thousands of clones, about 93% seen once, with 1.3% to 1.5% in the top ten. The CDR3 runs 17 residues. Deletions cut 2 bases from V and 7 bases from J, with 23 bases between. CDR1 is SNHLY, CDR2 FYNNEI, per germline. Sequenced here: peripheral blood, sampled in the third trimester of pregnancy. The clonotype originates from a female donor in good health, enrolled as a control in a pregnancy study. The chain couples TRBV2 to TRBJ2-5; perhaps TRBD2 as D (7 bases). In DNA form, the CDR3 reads TGTGCCAGCAGTGAATACAGCGGGGCCATCGACAGGCGGACCCAGTACTTC. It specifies CASSEYSGAIDRRTQYF.